This T cell receptor (beta chain) was documented in a study of patients and donors after allogeneic stem cell transplantation. In its sample, this clonotype was seen a few times. The junction departs from germline at one end; a sequencing error may be responsible. TCRdb used MiXCR to reprocess the RT-PCR reads, holding one entry per CDR3 protein. The top ten clones hold approximately 50% of a sample with fewer than 25,000 distinct CDR3 sequences, approximately 28% of them seen once. The CDR3 sequence is 14 residues long. In germline, CDR1 is SSHAT, CDR2 FNYEAQ (reference sequence). Sequences were obtained from blood, either unsorted or a sorted T cell fraction (not recorded which). The chain employs TRBV7-7 and TRBJ2-3, with 9 bases lining up with TRBD2. The clonotype originates from a human donor who was either an allogeneic HSCT recipient or a stem cell or donor lymphocyte infusion donor (not recorded which). It is not recorded whose cells these are; they may come from a transplant donor. This CDR3 reads CASSLAGVGDTQYF. The DNA of the CDR3 is TGTGCTAGCAGCTTAGCGGGGGTTGGAGATACGCAGTATTTT.